Below are 2 T cell receptor beta chains sequenced from a single sample in a study of graft-versus-host responses after intestinal transplantation listed by TCRdb under 2021. To prepare the library, the immunoSEQ multiplex PCR assay was applied. The table was pulled from immuneACCESS by TCRdb, which kept in-frame rearrangements only. Such tables lose some clones; where checked, under half of the loss comes from unresolved V genes, and the rest has no known cause. The sample includes around 10,000 clones, with around 93% observed a single time. The top ten clonotypes cover over 4% of the sample. The specimen comprised PBMCs, sampled approximately 10 weeks after transplant. The receptors were gathered from a human patient who received an intestinal transplant, so some T cells may come from the graft donor.

This chain links TRBV5-5 with TRBJ2-7, with 7 positions matching TRBD1. The CDR3 spans 15 residues. The V and J ends lost 0 bases and 2 bases, in that order; junction bases with no gene match: 5. Per germline, CDR1 SGHKS and CDR2 YYEKEE (reference sequence). The CDR3 spells CASSLEWGQTYEQYF. CDR3 nucleotides: TGTGCCAGCAGCTTGGAATGGGGACAGACCTACGAGCAGTACTTC.

The V and J genes are TRBV28 and TRBJ2-5; D is undetermined. CDR1 and CDR2 from the germline V gene are MDHEN and SYDVKM. Trimming stripped 6 bases from V and 1 base from J, with 3 bases between. This CDR3 region has 11 residues. The DNA of the CDR3 is TGTGCCAGCAGGCTCCAAGAGACCCAGTACTTC. It translates to CASRLQETQYF.